One and the same sample provided the 15 T cell receptor beta chains below, sequenced in a study of CD8+CD57+ T cells in acquired aplastic anemia. Investigators profiled TCR beta VDJ and CDR3 from genomic DNA template. Each CDR3 protein gets one entry after TCRdb re-called the reads with MiXCR. Among roughly 150,000 distinct CDR3 sequences, 35% to 55% were seen once, and the ten largest hold about 1.1%. Sequencing was carried out using sorted CD4+, CD8+, or CD8+CD57+ T cells (not recorded which) from PBMCs. These receptors originate from a human donor in good health.

The chain employs TRBV20-1 and TRBJ2-7, with D maybe TRBD1 (5 bases). V lost 2 bases, J lost 3 bases, and 11 bases lay in between. The V gene's germline CDR1 is DFQATT and CDR2 SNEGSKA (reference sequence). The CDR3 has 13 residues. The CDR3 sequence is CSARPYDSYEQYF. The CDR3 DNA is TGCAGTGCTAGACCCTACGACAGCTACGAGCAGTACTTC.

This clonotype was seen at least ten times. The chain carries TRBV9 and TRBJ2-1; 9 bases align to TRBD2. The CDR3 has 14 amino acids. The V gene end was trimmed by 7 bases and the J gene end by 4 bases; junction bases not matched to a gene: 6. The germline CDR1 and CDR2 sequences are SGDLS and YYNGEE. Written as DNA, the CDR3 is TGTGCCAGCTCCCTTAGCGGGGGTTACAATGAGCAGTTCTTC. Amino acid sequence: CASSLSGGYNEQFF.

The chain is built from TRBV2 and TRBJ2-7; 10 nucleotides line up with TRBD2. The CDR3 loop spans 14 amino acids. CDR1 SNHLY and CDR2 FYNNEI come from the germline V gene. The junction had 9 bases not matched to a gene; V was cut back by 6 bases and J by 7 bases. CDR3 bases: TGTGCCAGCAGGCAGGCGGGACTAGCGAGTGAGCAGTACTTC. Its translation is CASRQAGLASEQYF.

This clonotype was seen a handful of times. Just one base apart from a much larger clone, this may be a read error. The chain carries TRBV2 and TRBJ2-2, with D unclear. V was pared by 8 bases and J by 1 base, with 8 bases between. The V gene's germline CDR1 is SNHLY and CDR2 FYNNEI. The CDR3 loop spans 13 amino acids. CDR3 residues: CASGVQNTGELFF. As DNA, the CDR3 is TGTGCCAGCGGTGTACAGAACACCGGGGAGCTGTTTTTT. Drawing the rest from reference TRBV2 and TRBJ2-2, the complete variable domain is EPEVTQTPSHQVTQMGQEVILRCVPISNHLYFYWYRQILGQKVEFLVSFYNNEISEKSEIFDDQFSVERPDGSNFTLKIRSTKLEDSAMYFCASGVQNTGELFFGEGSRLTVL.

The rearrangement uses TRBV6-5 and TRBJ1-1; D is unclear. This CDR3 is 11 amino acids long. Per germline, CDR1 MNHEY and CDR2 SVGAGI. Trimming left V 7 bases short and J 2 bases short, with 5 bases between. The CDR3 loop is CASNSNTEAFF. CDR3 DNA: TGTGCCAGCAATTCCAACACTGAAGCTTTCTTT.

This clonotype was detected a few times. The rearrangement links TRBV27 to TRBJ1-5; D uncertain. V gave up 2 bases and J gave up 0 bases, with 8 bases separating them. The CDR3 extends over 15 amino acids. The germline V gene encodes CDR1 MNHEY and CDR2 SMNVEV (reference sequence). CDR3 DNA sequence: TGTGCCAGCAGTTTAAGTCGGTATAGCAATCAGCCCCAGCATTTT. Encoded protein: CASSLSRYSNQPQHF.

The chain employs TRBV2 and TRBJ2-7, with TRBD1 matching over 10 bases. The CDR3 totals 14 residues. CDR1 and CDR2 from the germline V gene are SNHLY and FYNNEI. The V and J ends lost 8 bases and 3 bases, in that order; junction bases with no gene match: 7. CDR3 DNA: TGTGCCAGCGGCCTGGGACAGGGGTTCTACGAGCAGTACTTC. It codes for CASGLGQGFYEQYF.

The sample holds a few counts of this clonotype. The chain combines TRBV6-1 with TRBJ2-2, with 11 bases fitting TRBD2. CDR1 is MNHNS and CDR2 is SASEGT in the germline V gene. Trimming took 6 bases from V and 1 from J; bases not matched to a gene: 13. The CDR3 is 19 amino acids. CDR3 loop: CASRLSIGTSGENTGELFF. The CDR3 nucleotides are TGTGCCAGCAGGCTCTCTATCGGGACTAGCGGAGAGAACACCGGGGAGCTGTTTTTT.

The rearrangement joins TRBV15 to TRBJ1-2; D call uncertain. The length of the CDR3 is 16 residues. V dropped 3 bases and J dropped 0 bases, with 14 bases sitting between them. CDR1 is LNHNV and CDR2 is YYDKDF in the germline V gene (reference sequence). CDR3 region: CATSSYGGQPNYGYTF. The DNA for the CDR3 is TGTGCCACCAGCAGTTACGGCGGTCAACCTAACTATGGCTACACCTTC.

The V call is TRBV20-1, the J call TRBJ2-7, with D perhaps matching TRBD1 (5 bases). Trimming stripped 1 base from V and 2 bases from J, with 12 bases between. Germline V gives CDR1 DFQATT, CDR2 SNEGSKA (reference sequence). There are 14 residues in the CDR3. CDR3 in amino acids: CSARGEQVTYEQYF. Written as DNA, the CDR3 is TGCAGTGCTAGAGGTGAACAGGTGACCTACGAGCAGTACTTC.

This clonotype was counted at least ten times. The chain has TRBV19 and TRBJ2-5; D not certain. CDR1 is LNHDA, CDR2 SQIVND, per germline (reference sequence). V was trimmed by 3 bases and J by 1 base, leaving 9 bases between them. This CDR3 comprises 14 residues. Written as DNA, the CDR3 is TGTGCCAGTAGTATTTCTAGACTCCAAGAGACCCAGTACTTC. Its translation: CASSISRLQETQYF.

Many counts were recorded for this clonotype. The rearrangement joins TRBV20-1 to TRBJ2-5; D may be TRBD1 (7 bases). From germline, CDR1 is DFQATT and CDR2 SNEGSKA (reference sequence). The CDR3 loop spans 13 amino acids. With 5 bases removed from V and 4 bases from J, the gap between germline ends came to 14 bases. The CDR3 nucleotides read TGCAGTGCTCGGAGGGGGACAGTAGAGACCCAGTACTTC. Translated, it gives CSARRGTVETQYF.

This clonotype was seen repeatedly, ten times or more. The chain is built from TRBV9 and TRBJ2-2; D may be TRBD1 (6 bases). V lost 2 bases and J 0 bases, leaving 14 bases between the germline ends. CDR1 and CDR2 from the germline V gene are SGDLS and YYNGEE. CDR3 length: 17 amino acids. The CDR3 nucleotides read TGTGCCAGCAGCGTTCTGCCGGGACACGCGAACACCGGGGAGCTGTTTTTT. Translated, it gives CASSVLPGHANTGELFF.

This clonotype was seen at least ten times. The chain's CDR3 is CAISKKAGGGAADEQYF. CDR3 nucleotides: TGTGCCATCAGTAAAAAAGCAGGGGGGGGGGCGGCGGACGAGCAGTACTTC. The J gene is TRBJ2-7, the V gene TRBV10-3, with D possibly called TRBD1 or TRBD2 (7 bases each). Trimming cost V 5 bases and J 5 bases, with 25 bases left between them. The CDR3 totals 17 residues. Germline V CDR1 and CDR2: ENHRY, SYGVKD.

The V call is TRBV19, the J call TRBJ1-5; weak D call: TRBD1 (6 bases). Trimming cost V 5 bases and J 3 bases, with 11 bases left between them. The CDR3 totals 14 residues. Germline CDR1 is LNHDA and CDR2 is SQIVND (reference sequence). CDR3 in DNA: TGTGCCAGTAGTCGAGACAGGCCCAATCAGCCCCAGCATTTT. This encodes CASSRDRPNQPQHF.